Shown below are 2 T cell receptor beta chains from a single sample sequenced in a study of preoperative IRX-2 immunotherapy in early breast cancer. TCRdb's table, derived via immunoSEQ multiplex PCR, lists solely in-frame clones and lacks some. Altogether a few thousand clones are present, 80% being singletons, with the ten largest covering around 5.8%. This sample's treatment: preoperative locoregional IRX-2 cytokine immunotherapy. The source material was tumor tissue, sampled before IRX-2 immunotherapy. The receptors were sampled from a human donor with breast cancer.

The J gene is TRBJ2-3, the V gene TRBV15; D may be TRBD1 (6 bases). V dropped 4 bases and J dropped 0 bases, with 11 bases sitting between them. CDR1 LNHNV and CDR2 YYDKDF come from the germline V gene (reference sequence). The CDR3 spans 15 residues. CDR3 coding DNA: TGTGCCACCAGCATAGAACAGGGTAGCACAGATACGCAGTATTTT. Encoded protein: CATSIEQGSTDTQYF.

The gene calls are TRBV8-2 and TRBJ1-2; the table's D call, TRBD1, was not checked against the DNA. TRBV8-2 is designated a pseudogene. The CDR3 has 14 amino acids. The CDR3 reads CASSLKGQGHGYTF. The CDR3 DNA sequence: TGTGCCAGCAGTTTAAAGGGACAGGGCCATGGCTACACCTTC.